The clone carrying this TCR beta chain occurred a few times. The sample comes from a study of T cells in Graves' hyperthyroidism and ophthalmopathy. RNA transcripts served as the template for amplifying TCR beta CDR3 regions. When the TCR CDR3 underwent first-round RT-PCR, the HTBI primer set was used. TCRdb re-derived calls from the multiplex PCR reads in MiXCR, one entry per CDR3 protein. The sample lists roughly 96,000 distinct CDR3 sequences; about 51% were seen once. Germline V gives CDR1 LNHNV, CDR2 YYDKDF (reference sequence). V was trimmed by 0 bases and J by 2 bases, leaving 8 bases between them. The CDR3 length is 14 residues.

The rearrangement links TRBV15 to TRBJ2-7; perhaps TRBD2 as D (6 bases). This TCR came from a middle-aged woman with Graves' hyperthyroidism. The sequenced sample consisted of blood. The CDR3 DNA sequence: TGTGCCACCAGCAGAGATCGGGGGACCTACGAGCAGTACTTC. This gives the protein CATSRDRGTYEQYF.